The entry that follows covers one T cell receptor (beta chain) sequence. Its antigen remains unidentified. This sample was included in a study of T cell responses to AZD1222 COVID-19 vaccine. Study-wide context: Second-dose intervals of approximately 4 or approximately 12 weeks were pooled. Overall study results and limits: Nearly half of spike-specific TCRs reportedly target variant regions that are unmutated in the B.1.351 and B.1.1.7 variants. There were repertoire samples only from the period after the peak T cell response. Spike-specific TCR breadth rose after two AZD1222 doses, and depth rose as well.

V lost 8 bases and J lost 5, with 9 bases in between. The CDR3 is 11 amino acids. In germline, CDR1 is LNHDA, CDR2 SQIVND (reference sequence). Profiling relied on immunoSEQ multiplex PCR, and the TCRdb table lists in-frame clones only, not all of them. The sample gives about 160,000 clones, 85% to 95% of which show up once; approximately 4.8% is in the top ten. The receptor was derived from an adult in good health. Sequencing was performed on peripheral blood, taken on day 0 of AZD1222 vaccination. V and J are TRBV19 and TRBJ2-5; no reliable D call. CDR3 loop: CASLGSETQYF. Here the CDR3 DNA reads TGTGCCAGTTTAGGGTCGGAGACCCAGTACTTC.